Included here is one T cell receptor beta chain sequence, with context. This record comes from a study of blood T cell repertoires in COVID-19. Study-level information: The United States, Italy and Spain supplied acute and convalescent COVID-19 samples.

V dropped 5 bases and J dropped 7 bases, with 14 bases sitting between them. The CDR3 sequence is 13 residues long. Germline CDR1 is SGHTA and CDR2 is FQGNSA. The repertoire was sequenced with immunoSEQ multiplex PCR; TCRdb's copy has only in-frame clones and lacks some. The top ten hold under 0.4% of the sample, which has some 42,000 clones, roughly 90% seen once. This chain uses TRBV7-2 with TRBJ1-1; D remains ambiguous. The specimen was peripheral blood. This TCR came from a human donor in a cohort sampled during active COVID-19. The CDR3 DNA follows: TGTGCCAGCAGCCAACACCAAGCAGGTGAAGCTTTCTTT. Translating it yields CASSQHQAGEAFF.